The sequence of this TCR beta chain was determined in a study of shared T cell receptors in the human thymus. The CDR3 totals 15 residues. Germline assignment: CDR1 SNHLY and CDR2 FYNNEI. The V segment lost 8 bases and the J segment 3 bases; nucleotides outside the gene matches: 8. Here immunoSEQ multiplex PCR was the method, and the copy in TCRdb shows in-frame clones only, minus some. The data show more than 300,000 clones, just under 95% seen once. Specimen: thymocytes. The TCR originated in a human donor. V usage is TRBV2 and J usage is TRBJ2-2; 8 bases match TRBD2. This chain's CDR3 is CASRQRLAYTGELFF. DNA of the CDR3: TGTGCCAGCCGGCAGAGACTAGCGTACACCGGGGAGCTGTTTTTT.